The next 5 T cell receptor beta chains were all read from a single sample in a study of blood T cell repertoires in COVID-19. The table came from immunoSEQ multiplex PCR; TCRdb's copy has only in-frame clones and leaves some out. The top ten hold under 7% of the sample, which has 160,000 or so clones, 70% to 90% seen once. Material: peripheral blood. The receptors come from a woman aged 45-65 years with COVID-19, enrolled during active disease.

The chain joins TRBV4-1 to TRBJ2-3; weak D call: TRBD2 (5 bases). The CDR3 has 14 amino acids. Per the germline V gene, CDR1 is MGHRA and CDR2 is YSYEKL. Trimming removed 1 base at V and 2 bases at J, with 7 bases between. The CDR3 coding sequence is TGCGCCAGCAGCCAAGCACTAGTCACAGATACGCAGTATTTT. Its translation: CASSQALVTDTQYF.

The chain recombines TRBV20-1 with TRBJ2-1; D unresolved. Trimming removed 4 bases from V and 9 bases from J, with 10 bases in between. The germline V gene encodes CDR1 DFQATT and CDR2 SNEGSKA (reference sequence). The CDR3 length is 11 residues. CDR3 in amino acids: CSATRSLEQFF. The CDR3 nucleotides are TGCAGTGCTACGAGGTCCCTTGAGCAGTTCTTC.

This chain connects TRBV7-8 to TRBJ1-1, with D tentatively TRBD1 (6 bases). Germline values: CDR1 SGHVS, CDR2 FQNEAQ. The germline V and J ends were trimmed by 5 bases and 4 bases, with 17 bases remaining between them. The CDR3 is made up of 15 amino acids. The CDR3 is CASSLGQSGITEAFF. The CDR3 DNA is TGTGCCAGCAGCCTCGGACAGAGTGGAATCACTGAAGCTTTCTTT. Full variable domain (outside the CDR3, taken from reference TRBV7-8 and TRBJ1-1): GAGVSQSPRYKVAKRGQDVALRCDPISGHVSLFWYQQALGQGPEFLTYFQNEAQLDKSGLPSDRFFAERPEGSVSTLKIQRTQQEDSAVYLCASSLGQSGITEAFFGQGTRLTVV.

The CDR3 region has the DNA TGTGCCAGCTCGCTTCAGGGAACGGGTCAAGAGACCCAGTACTTC. This gives the protein CASSLQGTGQETQYF. The gene calls are TRBV18 and TRBJ2-5; perhaps TRBD1 as D (5 bases). The CDR3 consists of 15 residues. V lost 6 bases to trimming and J lost 2 bases, with 16 bases between them. Germline loops: CDR1 KGHSH, CDR2 LQKENI. The whole variable domain, remainder taken from reference TRBV18 and TRBJ2-5, is NAGVMQNPRHLVRRRGQEARLRCSPMKGHSHVYWYRQLPEEGLKFMVYLQKENIIDESGMPKERFSAEFPKEGPSILRIQQVVRGDSAAYFCASSLQGTGQETQYFGPGTRLLVL.

This clone was seen just once. The V and J genes are TRBV5-1 and TRBJ2-5, with D possibly TRBD2 on 5 matching bases. Trimming shortened V by 2 bases and J by 2 bases, and 7 bases separated the two germline ends. The length of the CDR3 is 13 residues. Germline V gives CDR1 SGHRS, CDR2 YFSETQ. CDR3 residues: CASSFSEQETQYF. In DNA, the CDR3 is TGCGCCAGCAGCTTTAGCGAACAAGAGACCCAGTACTTC.